The present T cell receptor beta chain was sequenced within a study of blood T cell repertoires in COVID-19. Only in-frame clones appear in the TCRdb table, and some are missing; sequencing was by immunoSEQ multiplex PCR. The data show about 190,000 clones, with roughly 80% seen just once and around 21% held by the top ten. The junction had 18 bases not matched to a gene; V was cut back by 5 bases and J by 7 bases. The CDR3 runs 18 residues. Germline V gene sequence: CDR1 LGHDT, CDR2 YNNKEL (reference sequence). The clonotype comes from a human donor in a cohort sampled during active COVID-19. The sample taken for sequencing was peripheral blood. V is TRBV3-1 (or the pseudogene TRBV3-2) and J is TRBJ2-1; TRBD2 aligns across 9 bases. In nucleotides, the CDR3 is TGTGCCAGCAGCTCATATTCCCTTCGTGGCGGGGGGGCGAATGAGCAGTTCTTC. Translating gives CASSSYSLRGGGANEQFF.